This T cell receptor (beta chain) was recovered during a study of CD8 T cells in ankylosing spondylitis. This clonotype was recorded many times. TCRdb re-analysed the 5' RACE reads in MiXCR, keeping a single row per CDR3 protein. The sample records about 240,000 distinct CDR3 sequences, less than 10% being singletons. Germline lookup yields CDR1 SGHTA and CDR2 FQGNSA. The V and J ends lost 11 bases and 4 bases, in that order; junction bases with no gene match: 7. The CDR3 length is 14 residues. Sequencing was done on a sample of blood, either unsorted or a sorted T cell fraction (not recorded which). V is TRBV7-2 and J is TRBJ2-3; 12 bases map to TRBD2. The TCR originated in a male donor with ankylosing spondylitis or in good health (not recorded which). Here the CDR3 reads CASLLAGGPDTQYF. The DNA for the CDR3 is TGTGCCTCCCTACTAGCGGGGGGCCCAGATACGCAGTATTTT.